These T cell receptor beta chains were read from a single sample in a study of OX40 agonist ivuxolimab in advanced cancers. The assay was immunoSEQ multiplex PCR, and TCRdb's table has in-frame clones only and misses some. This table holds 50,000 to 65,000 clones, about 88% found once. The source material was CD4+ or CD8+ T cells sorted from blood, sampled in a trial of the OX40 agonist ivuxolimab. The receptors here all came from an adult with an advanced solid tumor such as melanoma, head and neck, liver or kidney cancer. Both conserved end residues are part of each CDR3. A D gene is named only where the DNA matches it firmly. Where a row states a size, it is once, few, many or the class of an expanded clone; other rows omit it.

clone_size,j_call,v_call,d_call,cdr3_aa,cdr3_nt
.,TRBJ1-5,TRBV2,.,CASSPDRYQPQHF,TGTGCCAGCAGTCCAGACAGATATCAGCCCCAGCATTTT
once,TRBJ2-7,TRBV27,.,CASSLSPTGLEQYF,TGTGCCAGCAGTTTATCCCCAACGGGTCTGGAGCAGTACTTC
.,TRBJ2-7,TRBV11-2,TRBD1,CASSDRDRGSYEQYF,TGTGCCAGCAGCGACCGGGACAGGGGATCTTACGAGCAGTACTTC
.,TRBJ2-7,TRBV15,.,CATSRDQGHSYEQYF,TGTGCCACCAGCAGAGATCAAGGGCACTCCTACGAGCAGTACTTC
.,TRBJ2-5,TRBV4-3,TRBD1,CASSQSNRGETQYF,TGCGCCAGCAGCCAATCCAACAGGGGAGAGACCCAGTACTTC
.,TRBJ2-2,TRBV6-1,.,CASSRTGRELFF,TGTGCCAGCAGCAGAACAGGGAGGGAGCTGTTTTTT
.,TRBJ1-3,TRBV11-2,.,CASSPTRRQGLAGNTIYF,TGTGCCAGCAGCCCCACGCGTCGGCAGGGATTGGCGGGAAACACCATATATTTT
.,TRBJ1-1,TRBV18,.,CASSPRNLGEAFF,TGTGCCAGCTCGCCCCGCAATCTGGGTGAAGCTTTCTTT
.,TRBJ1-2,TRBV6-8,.,CASSEEYGYTF,TGTGCCAGCAGTGAAGAGTATGGCTACACCTTC
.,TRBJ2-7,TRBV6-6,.,CASSPTGSSYEQYF,TGTGCCAGCAGTCCGACGGGGAGCTCCTACGAGCAGTACTTC
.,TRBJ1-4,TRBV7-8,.,CASSFGGNEKLFF,TGTGCCAGCAGCTTTGGGGGTAATGAAAAACTGTTTTTT
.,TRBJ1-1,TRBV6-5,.,CASSTALTEAFF,TGTGCCAGCAGTACGGCCTTAACTGAAGCTTTCTTT